The 19 T cell receptor beta chains below were found in one sample sequenced in a study of neoadjuvant anti-PD-1 for oral cavity cancer. The table came from immunoSEQ multiplex PCR; TCRdb's copy has only in-frame clones and leaves some out. The sample holds around 70,000 clones, more than 75% seen once. Regarding time point: after neoadjuvant nivolumab, at surgical resection. The sequenced sample was PBMCs, obtained after nivolumab (anti-PD-1) treatment. Receptors originate from a person between 40 and 85 years old with oral cavity squamous cell carcinoma.

The chain recombines TRBV7-6 with TRBJ1-5; D ambiguous. In germline, CDR1 is SGHVS, CDR2 FNYEAQ. V was cut by 1 base and J by 3 bases, with 10 bases left in between. The CDR3 is made up of 15 amino acids. CDR3 DNA: TGTGCCAGCAGCTTAGGGGTCACCTTCAATCAGCCCCAGCATTTT. It specifies CASSLGVTFNQPQHF. Supplemented by reference TRBV7-6 and TRBJ1-5, the full variable domain reads GAGVSQSPRYKVTKRGQDVALRCDPISGHVSLYWYRQALGQGPEFLTYFNYEAQQDKSGLPNDRFSAERPEGSISTLTIQRTEQRDSAMYRCASSLGVTFNQPQHFGDGTRLSIL.

The chain carries TRBV11-2 and TRBJ2-5; D not certain. The CDR3 is 13 amino acids. Per the germline V gene, CDR1 is SGHAT and CDR2 is FQNNGV. Trimming removed 1 base from V and 5 bases from J, with 8 bases in between. CDR3 protein: CASSLGRSETQYF. DNA for the CDR3: TGTGCCAGCAGCTTAGGACGGTCCGAGACCCAGTACTTC. Based on the CDR3 plus reference TRBV11-2 and TRBJ2-5, the full variable domain is EAGVAQSPRYKIIEKRQSVAFWCNPISGHATLYWYQQILGQGPKLLIQFQNNGVVDDSQLPKDRFSAERLKGVDSTLKIQPAKLEDSAVYLCASSLGRSETQYFGPGTRLLVL.

J is TRBJ2-7 and V is TRBV5-1; D gene unclear. CDR1 is SGHRS, CDR2 YFSETQ, per germline. The CDR3 totals 15 residues. V gave up 0 bases and J gave up 1 base, with 11 bases separating them. The CDR3 coding sequence is TGCGCCAGCAGCTTGGCCGTCGTGGGATCCTACGAGCAGTACTTC. Translated, it gives CASSLAVVGSYEQYF.

This chain links TRBV2 with TRBJ1-2, with D uncertain. Trimming removed 4 bases at V and 2 bases at J, with 14 bases between. Germline V gene data show CDR1 as SNHLY and CDR2 as FYNNEI. The CDR3 has 15 residues. In nucleotides, the CDR3 is TGTGCCAGCAGTGCCCTCCCCACAGCAAACTATGGCTACACCTTC. Translating it yields CASSALPTANYGYTF.

CDR3 nucleotides: TGTGCCAGCGCGCTTCAATCTACCTACGAGCAGTACTTC. This encodes CASALQSTYEQYF. This chain connects TRBV2 to TRBJ2-7; unclear D gene. The CDR3 runs to 13 residues. V was pared by 8 bases and J by 2 bases, with 13 bases between. Germline loops: CDR1 SNHLY, CDR2 FYNNEI.

This sequence joins TRBV27 and TRBJ1-2; D is unresolved. Germline lookup yields CDR1 MNHEY and CDR2 SMNVEV (reference sequence). V was shortened by 3 bases and J by 0 bases, with 5 bases between the two germline ends. The CDR3 loop spans 13 amino acids. The CDR3: CASSLWANYGYTF. CDR3 DNA: TGTGCCAGCAGTTTGTGGGCTAACTATGGCTACACCTTC.

This chain uses TRBV5-1 with TRBJ2-7, with D possibly TRBD2 on 5 matching bases. CDR1 SGHRS and CDR2 YFSETQ come from the germline V gene. The CDR3 totals 15 residues. The germline V and J ends were trimmed by 2 bases and 0 bases, with 12 bases remaining between them. The CDR3 sequence is CASSLGRTVSYEQYF. The DNA of the CDR3 is TGCGCCAGCAGCTTAGGGAGAACCGTCTCCTACGAGCAGTACTTC.

As for this clone: Mismatch with germline at one junction end may stem from a read error. This rearrangement joins TRBV30 to TRBJ2-1; the D gene is possibly TRBD1 (5 bases). The CDR3 spans 14 residues. Per the germline V gene, CDR1 is GTSNPN and CDR2 is SVGIG (reference sequence). DNA of the CDR3: TGTGCCTGGAGAAGGTGGGGCTCCAACAATGAGCAGTTCTTC. Its translation is CAWRRWGSNNEQFF.

The chain employs TRBV2 and TRBJ1-4, with TRBD1 matching 7 bases. CDR3 size: 17 residues. Losses at the gene ends were 7 bases for V and 7 bases for J; bases not matched to a gene: 18. Germline CDR1 is SNHLY and CDR2 is FYNNEI. CDR3 residues: CASTPEALSGGGEKLFF. CDR3 nucleotide sequence: TGTGCCAGCACCCCCGAAGCGTTATCAGGGGGGGGTGAAAAACTGTTTTTT.

J is TRBJ1-4 and V is TRBV28; the D gene is possibly TRBD1 (6 bases). This CDR3 comprises 15 residues. Per germline, CDR1 MDHEN and CDR2 SYDVKM. The V and J ends lost 5 bases and 8 bases respectively, with 18 bases between them. The CDR3 DNA reads TGTGCCAGCAGTCCCGAGGGCAGGGGAAGGGAAAAACTGTTTTTT. Amino acids: CASSPEGRGREKLFF.

V usage is TRBV27 and J usage is TRBJ1-5; D is unresolved. Trimming took off 5 bases at V and 3 bases at J, with 14 bases between the two ends. This CDR3 spans 15 amino acids. Germline V gives CDR1 MNHEY, CDR2 SMNVEV (reference sequence). CDR3 sequence (DNA): TGTGCCAGCAGTCGTGGAAGTATGAACAATCAGCCCCAGCATTTT. It is translated as CASSRGSMNNQPQHF.

This clone was counted at least ten times. The chain is built from TRBV10-3 and TRBJ2-7; 7 nucleotides match TRBD2. Germline V lookup: CDR1 ENHRY, CDR2 SYGVKD. With V trimmed by 7 bases and J by 3 bases, 6 bases remained unmatched. The CDR3 is 13 amino acids. CDR3 DNA: TGTGCCATCACTCCCGGACTAGGCTACGAGCAGTACTTC. Protein: CAITPGLGYEQYF.

The rearrangement uses TRBV6-6 and TRBJ2-5; D is unresolved. The V end was cut by 6 bases, the J end by 5 bases, with 10 bases between. The length of the CDR3 is 12 residues. Germline CDR1 reads MNHNY; CDR2 reads SVGAGI (reference sequence). CDR3 in amino acids: CASSTGGETQYF. The CDR3 nucleotides read TGTGCCAGCAGCACGGGTGGGGAGACCCAGTACTTC.

The chain combines TRBV6-5 with TRBJ1-3; D gene ambiguous. CDR3 size: 13 residues. V was pared by 7 bases and J by 0 bases, with 7 bases between. CDR1 and CDR2 from the germline V gene are MNHEY and SVGAGI. DNA for the CDR3: TGTGCCAGCACCCGTACCTCTGGAAACACCATATATTTT. Its translation: CASTRTSGNTIYF.

The rearrangement uses TRBV5-1 and TRBJ1-4; TRBD1 matches at 8 bases. V dropped 3 bases and J dropped 5; count of bases not matched to a gene: 3. CDR3 length: 14 residues. CDR1 and CDR2 (germline): SGHRS, YFSETQ. CDR3 sequence (DNA): TGCGCCAGCAGCTCACGGACAGGGAATGAAAAACTGTTTTTT. Protein product: CASSSRTGNEKLFF.

The CDR3 DNA is TGTGCCAGCAGCCCCGGGAGGGACTATGGCTACACCTTC. Translated: CASSPGRDYGYTF. This chain joins TRBV6-6 and TRBJ1-2; no clear D gene. V was clipped by 6 bases and J by 3 bases, with 11 bases between them. Germline-derived CDR1 and CDR2 are MNHNY and SVGAGI (reference sequence). The CDR3 sequence is 13 residues long.

The chain carries TRBV5-4 and TRBJ2-3; TRBD2 matches at 7 bases. The germline V gene encodes CDR1 SGHNT and CDR2 YYREEE (reference sequence). The CDR3 totals 16 residues. V lost 0 bases, J lost 1 base, and 5 bases stayed unmatched. For the CDR3, the DNA is TGTGCCAGCAGCTTGGTCCTAGCGGTCGGCACAGATACGCAGTATTTT. Protein product: CASSLVLAVGTDTQYF.

The chain combines TRBV6-5 with TRBJ1-1; tentative D call: TRBD1 (5 bases). This CDR3 has 14 residues. The germline V gene has CDR1 MNHEY and CDR2 SVGAGI. V was cut by 2 bases and J by 2 bases, with 9 bases left in between. Here the CDR3 reads CASSYLGENTEAFF. In DNA form, the CDR3 reads TGTGCCAGCAGTTACCTAGGGGAAAACACTGAAGCTTTCTTT.

This chain connects TRBV2 to TRBJ2-5; D remains ambiguous. V was clipped by 4 bases and J by 5 bases, with 11 bases between them. The CDR3 extends over 13 amino acids. Germline CDR1 SNHLY, CDR2 FYNNEI. CDR3 in DNA: TGTGCCAGCAGTGCTAGACCGACGGAGACCCAGTACTTC. Its protein is CASSARPTETQYF. Using reference TRBV2 and TRBJ2-5 for the parts outside the CDR3, the full variable domain is EPEVTQTPSHQVTQMGQEVILRCVPISNHLYFYWYRQILGQKVEFLVSFYNNEISEKSEIFDDQFSVERPDGSNFTLKIRSTKLEDSAMYFCASSARPTETQYFGPGTRLLVL.